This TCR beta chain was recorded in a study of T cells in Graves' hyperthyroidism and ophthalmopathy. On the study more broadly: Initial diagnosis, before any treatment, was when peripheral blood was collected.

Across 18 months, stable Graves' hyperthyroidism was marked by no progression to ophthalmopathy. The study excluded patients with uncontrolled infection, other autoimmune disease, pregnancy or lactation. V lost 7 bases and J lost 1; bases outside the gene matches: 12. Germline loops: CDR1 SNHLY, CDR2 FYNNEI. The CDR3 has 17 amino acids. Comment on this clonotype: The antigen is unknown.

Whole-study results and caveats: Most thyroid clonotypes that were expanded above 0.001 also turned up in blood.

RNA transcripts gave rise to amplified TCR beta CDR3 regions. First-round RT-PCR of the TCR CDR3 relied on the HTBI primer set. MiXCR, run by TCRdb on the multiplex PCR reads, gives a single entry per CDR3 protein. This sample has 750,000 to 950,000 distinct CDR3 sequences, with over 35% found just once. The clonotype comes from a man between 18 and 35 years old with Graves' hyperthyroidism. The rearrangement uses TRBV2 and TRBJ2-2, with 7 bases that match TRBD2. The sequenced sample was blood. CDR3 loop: CASTIPGGLRNTGELFF. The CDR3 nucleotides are TGTGCCAGCACCATCCCGGGGGGACTTCGGAACACCGGGGAGCTGTTTTTT.